These 24 T cell receptor beta chains were sequenced from one sample in a study of human T cells and chemical hapten exposure. Time point of the sample: healthy volunteer bleed at 2 weeks. Unfractionated whole blood yielded total RNA. TCRdb reanalysed the RACE reads using MiXCR and keeps one entry per CDR3 protein. Of about 45,000 distinct CDR3 sequences listed, roughly 4.1% are singletons. The sequenced material came from whole blood. The receptor set was obtained from a human donor in good health. Some clones in this sample may be carry-over from other donors' samples.

This clonotype showed up just a few times. The CDR3 reads CASSPRDRAYNEQFF. In DNA, the CDR3 is TGTGCCAGCAGCCCCCGGGACAGGGCCTACAATGAGCAGTTCTTC. V gene TRBV9 combines with J gene TRBJ2-1; 9 bases match TRBD1. The CDR3 runs to 15 residues. V shed 4 bases and J 2 bases; nucleotides not matched to a gene: 4. The germline gives CDR1 SGDLS, CDR2 YYNGEE.

This clonotype occurred a few times. The V and J genes are TRBV13 and TRBJ2-1, with 14 bases lining up with TRBD2. V trimming: 1 base; J trimming: 10 bases; junction bases outside the gene matches: 6. Germline V gives CDR1 PRHDT, CDR2 FYEKMQ (reference sequence). This CDR3 spans 16 amino acids. The CDR3 loop is CASSLETSGRAGEQFF. CDR3 nucleotides: TGTGCCAGCAGCTTAGAGACTAGCGGGAGGGCCGGGGAGCAGTTCTTC.

This clonotype occurred many times. CDR3 sequence (DNA): TGTGCCAGCAGTGAAGTCCAGGGGGCCGGGGAGCTGTTTTTT. The encoded protein is CASSEVQGAGELFF. The V gene is TRBV12-3 or TRBV12-4, the J gene TRBJ2-2; 7 bases agree with TRBD1. CDR3 length equals 14 residues. V was pared by 5 bases and J by 6 bases, with 6 bases of the junction left unmatched.

This clonotype was observed at least ten times. The V call is TRBV4-1, the J call TRBJ2-5, with a weak D call TRBD2 (6 bases). Per the germline V gene, CDR1 is MGHRA and CDR2 is YSYEKL. The CDR3 length is 20 residues. V dropped 0 bases and J dropped 3 bases, with 26 bases sitting between them. The CDR3 sequence is CASSQDAEPGGFPREETQYF. Here the CDR3 DNA reads TGCGCCAGCAGCCAAGATGCGGAACCAGGAGGGTTCCCTCGCGAAGAGACCCAGTACTTC.

This clonotype was seen ten or more times. The chain has TRBV7-9 and TRBJ1-5, with D perhaps matching TRBD1 (5 bases). From germline, CDR1 is SEHNR and CDR2 FQNEAQ (reference sequence). This CDR3 is built from 13 residues. Trimming stripped 3 bases from V and 6 bases from J, with 9 bases between. The CDR3 DNA reads as TGTGCCAGCAGCTTGGGGCAAAGTCAGCCCCAGCATTTT. Its protein is CASSLGQSQPQHF.

This clonotype was detected many times. This sequence joins TRBV7-9 and TRBJ2-1; D not certain. The V end was cut by 6 bases, the J end by 7 bases, with 4 bases between. Germline values: CDR1 SEHNR, CDR2 FQNEAQ (reference sequence). CDR3 size: 10 residues. The CDR3 DNA reads TGTGCCAGCAGTGGTAATGAGCAGTTCTTC. This encodes CASSGNEQFF.

This clonotype was counted at least ten times. The chain links TRBV29-1 to TRBJ2-7; D uncertain. Germline V CDR1 and CDR2: SQVTM, ANQGSEA. The CDR3 is made up of 12 amino acids. Trimming removed 3 bases at V and 1 base at J, with 7 bases between. This CDR3 reads CSVDVGSYEQYF. The CDR3 coding sequence is TGCAGCGTTGATGTAGGGTCCTACGAGCAGTACTTC.

This clonotype was observed at least ten times. The chain couples TRBV6-5 to TRBJ2-3; D possibly uses TRBD1 or TRBD2 (6 bases each). Per the germline V gene, CDR1 is MNHEY and CDR2 is SVGAGI. The CDR3 is made up of 16 amino acids. V shed 0 bases and J shed 1 base, with 11 bases lying between them. The CDR3 loop is CASSYSTGARTDTQYF. CDR3 bases: TGTGCCAGCAGTTACTCGACGGGGGCTCGCACAGATACGCAGTATTTT.

This clonotype has a count of ten or more. The genes are TRBV28 and TRBJ1-2; unclear D gene. Germline V gene sequence: CDR1 MDHEN, CDR2 SYDVKM. The CDR3 contains 15 residues. Trimming left V 4 bases short and J 4 bases short, with 16 bases between. The CDR3 region is CASSSTVRKRYGYTF. CDR3 nucleotide sequence: TGTGCCAGCAGTTCGACGGTGAGAAAACGCTATGGCTACACCTTC.

This clonotype was seen at least ten times. The genes are TRBV5-1 and TRBJ2-7; a possible D gene is TRBD2 (5 bases). CDR3 length equals 14 residues. CDR1 is SGHRS, CDR2 YFSETQ, per germline. The V end lost 0 bases, the J end lost 5 bases, and 12 bases lay between the germline ends. CDR3 region: CASSLGSAGDEQYF. Written as DNA, the CDR3 is TGCGCCAGCAGCTTGGGTAGCGCGGGCGACGAGCAGTACTTC.

The chain combines TRBV3-1 with TRBJ1-5; 8 positions agree with TRBD1. V was clipped by 2 bases and J by 1 base; unmatched bases: 13. Germline values: CDR1 LGHDT, CDR2 YNNKEL (reference sequence). The length of the CDR3 is 19 residues. The CDR3, as DNA: TGTGCCAGCAGCCAAAATCAGAAGACAGGGGCAGGGAGCAATCAGCCCCAGCATTTT. This sequence encodes CASSQNQKTGAGSNQPQHF.

In this sample, this clonotype turned up many times. The genes are TRBV29-1 and TRBJ2-7; tentatively, D is TRBD1 (7 bases). CDR1 is SQVTM and CDR2 is ANQGSEA in the germline V gene. V lost 4 bases to trimming and J lost 1 base, with 17 bases between them. The CDR3 covers 15 residues. The DNA for the CDR3 is TGCAGCGTTGGGGGGACAGCGGGCTTTTCCTACGAGCAGTACTTC. Protein product: CSVGGTAGFSYEQYF.

The chain carries TRBV12-3 or TRBV12-4 and TRBJ1-4; 11 nucleotides match TRBD1. V lost 3 bases and J lost 8; bases outside the gene matches: 5. The CDR3 has 15 residues. In DNA, the CDR3 is TGTGCCAGCAGTTTGGGACAGGGGGTTGGGGAAAAACTGTTTTTT. It codes for CASSLGQGVGEKLFF.

This clonotype came up many times. The J gene is TRBJ2-3, the V gene TRBV11-2, with D possibly TRBD2 on 6 matching bases. The CDR3 is 16 amino acids. V lost 3 bases and J 0 bases, leaving 13 bases between the germline ends. The V gene's germline CDR1 is SGHAT and CDR2 FQNNGV. CDR3 nucleotide sequence: TGTGCCAGCAGCTTCATAGGCGGGGCAAGCACAGATACGCAGTATTTT. It translates to CASSFIGGASTDTQYF.

Notes on this clonotype: This may come from a read error, since a much larger clone is one base off. The gene calls are TRBV13 and TRBJ2-3; D gene uncertain. V was clipped by 1 base and J by 2 bases, with 19 bases between them. CDR1 and CDR2 (germline): PRHDT, FYEKMQ (reference sequence). The CDR3 consists of 18 residues. The CDR3 loop reads CASSLARVLCRDTDTQYF. The CDR3 DNA reads as TGTGCCAGCAGCTTAGCCCGGGTCTTGTGCCGAGACACAGATACGCAGTATTTT.

This clonotype has ten or more counts. This CDR3 reads CSAHGRVSKTQYF. CDR3 nucleotides: TGCAGTGCCCACGGGCGGGTTTCTAAGACCCAGTACTTC. The chain combines TRBV20-1 with TRBJ2-5; D might be TRBD2 (5 bases). V was cut by 6 bases and J by 6 bases, with 17 bases left in between. The CDR3 length is 13 residues. CDR1 and CDR2 (germline): DFQATT, SNEGSKA (reference sequence).

The V gene is TRBV9, the J gene TRBJ1-3; D perhaps matches TRBD1 (6 bases). The CDR3 spans 14 residues. Trimming cost V 3 bases and J 0 bases, with 7 bases left between them. CDR1 and CDR2 from the germline V gene are SGDLS and YYNGEE. In DNA form, the CDR3 reads TGTGCCAGCAGCGCGGGACACTCTGGAAACACCATATATTTT. It is translated as CASSAGHSGNTIYF.

There are many counts of this clonotype. The chain couples TRBV20-1 to TRBJ2-3; the match to TRBD2 covers 7 bases. CDR3 length: 15 amino acids. Germline values: CDR1 DFQATT, CDR2 SNEGSKA (reference sequence). The V gene end was trimmed by 6 bases and the J gene end by 1 base; junction bases not matched to a gene: 10. CDR3 bases: TGCAGTGCATCCCGACGGGAGGATGGCACAGATACGCAGTATTTT. This encodes CSASRREDGTDTQYF.

This clonotype was counted at least ten times. This chain joins TRBV20-1 and TRBJ2-7; 12 bases map to TRBD2. The CDR3 is made up of 17 amino acids. Germline CDR1 is DFQATT and CDR2 is SNEGSKA (reference sequence). V lost 6 bases, J lost 0 bases, and 12 bases stayed unmatched. In DNA, the CDR3 is TGCAGTGCCCCAACCAGGACTAGCGGGATAAGCTCCTACGAGCAGTACTTC. It is translated as CSAPTRTSGISSYEQYF.

The V and J genes are TRBV29-1 and TRBJ1-2; D is unclear. The V end was cut by 0 bases, the J end by 3 bases, with 17 bases between. Germline V gene sequence: CDR1 SQVTM, CDR2 ANQGSEA. The CDR3 is made up of 16 amino acids. The CDR3 DNA follows: TGCAGCGTTGAAGATATAGAAAGGATTCTCGACTATGGCTACACCTTC. This codes for CSVEDIERILDYGYTF.

This clonotype was recorded many times. The chain joins TRBV7-9 to TRBJ2-1; 12 bases map to TRBD2. V lost 5 bases, J lost 8 bases, and 7 bases stayed unmatched. Germline assignment: CDR1 SEHNR and CDR2 FQNEAQ (reference sequence). The CDR3 extends over 15 amino acids. The CDR3 loop reads CASSQEGLAGDEQFF. CDR3 DNA sequence: TGTGCCAGCAGCCAAGAGGGACTAGCGGGTGATGAGCAGTTCTTC.

As to this clonotype: This may be a read error: a much more frequent sequence differs by one nucleotide. The rearrangement links TRBV28 to TRBJ1-5; unclear D gene. Germline lookup yields CDR1 MDHEN and CDR2 SYDVKM. Trimming removed 5 bases from V and 7 bases from J, with 18 bases in between. The CDR3 is made up of 15 amino acids. CDR3 amino acids: CASSPPDGQDQPQHF. In nucleotides, the CDR3 is TGTGCCAGCAGTCCCCCCGACGGCCAGGACCAGCCCCAGCATTTT.

As for this clonotype: A much more abundant neighbour one base away suggests this may be a read error. J is TRBJ2-6 and V is TRBV27, with unresolved D. V was clipped by 6 bases and J by 2 bases, with 11 bases between them. Germline V gene sequence: CDR1 MNHEY, CDR2 SMNVEV (reference sequence). The CDR3 covers 15 residues. The CDR3 is CASSHTRPGANVLTF. As DNA, the CDR3 is TGTGCCAGCAGCCATACACGGCCTGGGGCCAACGTCCTGACTTTC.

This clonotype was counted between two and nine times. This chain joins TRBV6-1 and TRBJ1-1; 7 bases fit TRBD1. The junction had 7 bases not matched to a gene; V was cut back by 6 bases and J by 0 bases. The CDR3 is made up of 15 amino acids. Germline assignment: CDR1 MNHNS and CDR2 SASEGT. The CDR3 region has the DNA TGTGCCAGCAGGTCGGGGCAGGGGGTGAACACTGAAGCTTTCTTT. It is translated as CASRSGQGVNTEAFF.